The source of this T cell receptor (beta chain) is a study of blood T cells in healthy people across ages. General study points: Investigators treated diversity estimates from one million T cells as underestimates.

Using a J-beta primer mix together with a sample-barcoded 5' primer, a second PCR was run for 7 to 11 cycles. Every cDNA molecule carried a tag from a template-switch adaptor bearing 12 random nucleotides. TCRdb re-analysed the 5' RACE reads in MiXCR, keeping a single row per CDR3 protein. Found here are roughly 1,800,000 distinct CDR3 sequences, about 50% of them singletons; the top ten hold about 2.1%. Concerning this clonotype itself: Its cognate antigen is unknown.

The length of the CDR3 is 16 residues. The V gene lost 1 base and the J gene lost 2 bases, with 11 bases spanning the gap. Germline-derived CDR1 and CDR2 are LGHNA and YNFKEQ. The chain is built from TRBV4-2 and TRBJ1-4; unclear D gene. The sequence was collected from a woman in her 40s in good health. Input material: blood. The CDR3 region is CASSQVSGLTNEKLFF. The DNA for the CDR3 is TGTGCCAGCAGCCAAGTTTCTGGGCTGACTAATGAAAAACTGTTTTTT.